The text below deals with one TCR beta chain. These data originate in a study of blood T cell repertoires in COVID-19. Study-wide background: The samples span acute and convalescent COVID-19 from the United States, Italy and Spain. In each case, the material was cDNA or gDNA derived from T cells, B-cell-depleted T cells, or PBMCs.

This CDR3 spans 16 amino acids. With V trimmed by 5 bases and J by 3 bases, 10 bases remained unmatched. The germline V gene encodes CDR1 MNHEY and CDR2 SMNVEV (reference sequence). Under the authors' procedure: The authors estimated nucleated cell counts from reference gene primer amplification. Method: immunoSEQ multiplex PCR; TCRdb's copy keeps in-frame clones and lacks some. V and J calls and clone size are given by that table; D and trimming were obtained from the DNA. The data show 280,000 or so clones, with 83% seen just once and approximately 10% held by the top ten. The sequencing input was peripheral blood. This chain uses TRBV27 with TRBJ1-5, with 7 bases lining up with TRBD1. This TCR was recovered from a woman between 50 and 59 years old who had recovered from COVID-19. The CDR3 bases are TGTGCCAGCAGTCCCCTTGGACAGGCTTTCAATCAGCCCCAGCATTTT. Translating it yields CASSPLGQAFNQPQHF.